This T cell receptor (beta chain) is drawn from a study of CD8+CD57+ T cells in acquired aplastic anemia. About this clonotype itself: What it binds is not known. A junction boundary mismatches the germline segment, possibly from a read error.

Genomic DNA was employed as the template in profiling TCR beta VDJ and CDR3. TCRdb redid the calling of the reads with MiXCR, one entry per CDR3 protein. Found here are hundreds of thousands of distinct CDR3 sequences, roughly 68% of them singletons; the top ten hold approximately 3.8%. Whole-study findings and limits: A significant difference in CD8+ Simpson's diversity between patients and controls was not found.

There are 14 residues in the CDR3. Sequencing was performed on sorted CD4+, CD8+, or CD8+CD57+ T cells (not recorded which) from PBMCs. The V and J genes are TRBV12-3 or TRBV12-4 and TRBJ2-7, with D possibly TRBD1 on 6 matching bases. The sequence derives from a human donor in good health, serving as a control. For the CDR3, the DNA is TGTGGCAGCAGCTTATATACCGGGACAACGGAACAGTACTTC. Its translation is CGSSLYTGTTEQYF.